The 18 T cell receptor beta chains listed next were all sequenced from one sample in a study of read filtering for tumor transcriptome and immune sequencing. The library was built from around 400 ng RNA with molecular barcoded adaptors for alpha/delta and beta/gamma chains. Each CDR3 protein gets one entry after TCRdb re-called the reads with MiXCR. Of tens of thousands of distinct CDR3 sequences in the sample, approximately 21% are singletons; the top ten hold roughly 10%. Sequenced input: a population of CD138-negative cells sorted from bone marrow. These receptors all come from a donor at least 40 years old with multiple myeloma.

Remarks on this clonotype: A much larger clone lies a single base off, so this may be a read error. The chain combines TRBV20-1 with TRBJ1-1; perhaps TRBD1 as D (6 bases). CDR1 and CDR2 from the germline V gene are DFQATT and SNEGSKA (reference sequence). CDR3 length: 13 amino acids. The CDR3 spells CSASDSLNTEALF. The CDR3 region has the DNA TGCAGTGCTTCGGACAGCTTGAACACTGAAGCTCTCTTT.

This clonotype came up many times. The rearrangement joins TRBV29-1 to TRBJ1-1, with D possibly TRBD1 on 5 matching bases. Trimming removed 7 bases at V and 0 bases at J, with 9 bases between. The length of the CDR3 is 12 residues. Germline CDR1 SQVTM, CDR2 ANQGSEA. The CDR3: CSGKGLNTEAFF. The CDR3 DNA is TGCAGCGGGAAGGGGCTGAACACTGAAGCTTTCTTT.

This clonotype was seen a handful of times. The chain recombines TRBV21-1 with TRBJ2-3; the D call TRBD1 from the table was never checked on the DNA. TRBV21-1 is given as a pseudogene. This CDR3 contains 16 residues. For the CDR3, the DNA is TGTGCCAGCAGCAATCCCCTCACCGGGAGCACAGATACGCAGTATTTT. This encodes CASSNPLTGSTDTQYF.

This clonotype was detected ten times or more. The chain carries TRBV7-8 and TRBJ1-5; 10 nucleotides agree with TRBD1. The CDR3 consists of 15 residues. The J segment lost 6 bases and the V segment lost 0 bases, leaving 2 bases of the junction unmatched. Germline V gene sequence: CDR1 SGHVS, CDR2 FQNEAQ. The DNA for the CDR3 is TGTGCCAGCAGCTTAGCGGGGACAGGGGTTCAGCCCCAGCATTTT. The encoded protein is CASSLAGTGVQPQHF.

J is TRBJ2-7 and V is TRBV29-1; D assignment may be TRBD1 or TRBD2 (5 bases each). V gave up 6 bases and J gave up 3 bases, with 15 bases separating them. CDR1 and CDR2 (germline): SQVTM, ANQGSEA. This CDR3 contains 13 residues. In DNA form, the CDR3 reads TGCAGCGTGCGTATAGGGACGGTCTACGAGCAGTACTTC. It yields the protein CSVRIGTVYEQYF.

This clonotype was seen many times. The chain combines TRBV7-6 with TRBJ2-1, with 7 nucleotides matching TRBD1. The CDR3 loop spans 14 amino acids. V lost 5 bases, J lost 6 bases, and 7 bases stayed unmatched. Germline CDR1 SGHVS, CDR2 FNYEAQ. The CDR3 nucleotides read TGTGCCAGCAGCACATGGACAGGACGCAATGAGCAGTTCTTC. Translated, it gives CASSTWTGRNEQFF.

The table lists this clonotype with many counts. J is TRBJ2-2 and V is TRBV9, with D perhaps being TRBD1 or TRBD2 (6 bases each). Germline V gives CDR1 SGDLS, CDR2 YYNGEE. The CDR3 is 14 amino acids. V shed 2 bases and J shed 5 bases, with 10 bases lying between them. CDR3 nucleotides: TGTGCCAGCAGCGTCGGGGGCGTTACCGGGGAGCTGTTTTTT. Its translation: CASSVGGVTGELFF.

In the case of this clonotype: A single base separates this from a much larger clone, so it may be a read error. The chain joins TRBV5-1 to TRBJ2-1, with TRBD1 as a possible D gene (6 bases). This CDR3 contains 17 residues. Germline V gene data show CDR1 as SGHRS and CDR2 as YFSETQ. The CDR3 DNA reads TGCGCCAGCAGCTTGACAGGGTCGGTGTGGAGTGACAATGAGCAGTCCTTC. It yields the protein CASSLTGSVWSDNEQSF.

In its sample, this clonotype was seen many times. The V call is TRBV29-1, the J call TRBJ1-5, with D unresolved. Trimming stripped 6 bases from V and 5 bases from J, with 14 bases between. CDR3 length: 13 amino acids. CDR1 and CDR2 (germline): SQVTM, ANQGSEA. The CDR3 loop reads CSVKYGADQPQHF. CDR3 bases: TGCAGCGTCAAATACGGCGCCGATCAGCCCCAGCATTTT.

The table lists this clonotype with many counts. This chain joins TRBV10-3 and TRBJ1-1; 7 bases line up with TRBD1. CDR3 length: 13 residues. Germline V gene lookup returns CDR1 ENHRY and CDR2 SYGVKD. V gave up 0 bases and J gave up 11 bases; unmatched junction bases: 6. The CDR3 region has the DNA TGTGCCATCAGTGAGTCTTTTACAGGGGACGCTTTCTTT. This translates into CAISESFTGDAFF.

The rearrangement links TRBV6-1 to TRBJ1-1, with TRBD1 matching over 7 bases. The CDR3 runs to 14 residues. J lost 0 bases, V lost 6 bases, and 4 bases had no gene match. CDR1 is MNHNS and CDR2 is SASEGT in the germline V gene. The CDR3 protein is CASRRGQLNTEAFF. CDR3 sequence (DNA): TGTGCCAGCAGAAGGGGACAGCTGAACACTGAAGCTTTCTTT.

In this sample, this clonotype turned up many times. The rearrangement links TRBV5-1 to TRBJ2-3, with TRBD1 as a possible D gene (5 bases). The CDR3 is 16 amino acids. Germline values: CDR1 SGHRS, CDR2 YFSETQ. The V and J ends lost 0 bases and 3 bases respectively, with 14 bases between them. The CDR3 coding sequence is TGCGCCAGCAGCTTGGACAGCAGGGTTCGTACAGATACGCAGTATTTT. This codes for CASSLDSRVRTDTQYF.

This clonotype occurred a few times. This rearrangement joins TRBV7-9 to TRBJ2-5; 7 nucleotides align to TRBD1. Germline V gene sequence: CDR1 SEHNR, CDR2 FQNEAQ (reference sequence). V lost 6 bases and J lost 5; bases outside the gene matches: 6. CDR3 length equals 13 residues. CDR3 DNA: TGTGCCAGCAGTCCGACAGGGCCGGAGACCCAGTACTTC. Protein: CASSPTGPETQYF.

This clonotype was seen a handful of times. The chain's CDR3 is CASRMGGPAGGNYEQYF. The CDR3 DNA sequence: TGTGCCAGCAGGATGGGAGGCCCGGCAGGGGGCAATTACGAGCAGTACTTC. The J gene is TRBJ2-7, the V gene TRBV2; 8 nucleotides line up with TRBD1. The junction had 17 bases not matched to a gene; V was cut back by 6 bases and J by 4 bases. Per germline, CDR1 SNHLY and CDR2 FYNNEI. The CDR3 loop spans 17 amino acids.

This clonotype occurred many times. In nucleotides, the CDR3 is TGCAGTGCAAGACTCCGGGACAGGCCGTACGAGCAGTACTTC. It translates to CSARLRDRPYEQYF. The J gene is TRBJ2-7, the V gene TRBV20-1; 8 nucleotides match TRBD1. V was clipped by 6 bases and J by 4 bases; unmatched bases: 11. The CDR3 is made up of 14 amino acids. The germline V gene has CDR1 DFQATT and CDR2 SNEGSKA (reference sequence).

Ten or more counts support this clonotype. This sequence joins TRBV5-1 and TRBJ1-5, with unresolved D. Trimming took off 4 bases at V and 6 bases at J, with 11 bases between the two ends. The CDR3 runs to 13 residues. Germline CDR1 reads SGHRS; CDR2 reads YFSETQ. This CDR3 reads CASSTGEGQPQHF. CDR3 DNA sequence: TGCGCCAGCAGCACTGGAGAAGGTCAGCCCCAGCATTTT.

This clonotype was recorded many times. This sequence joins TRBV18 and TRBJ2-1; possibly TRBD2 for D (6 bases). Germline CDR1 and CDR2: KGHSH and LQKENI. This CDR3 contains 15 residues. Trimming shortened V by 0 bases and J by 4 bases, and 10 bases separated the two germline ends. The CDR3 DNA reads as TGTGCCAGCTCACCACCGCGCGGGGCTTACAATGAGCAGTTCTTC. Translated: CASSPPRGAYNEQFF.

This clonotype came up many times. The CDR3 DNA is TGTGCCAGTAGTATAGTAAAACAGCTTAGCTCCTACAATGAGCAGTTCTTC. It specifies CASSIVKQLSSYNEQFF. The rearrangement uses TRBV19 and TRBJ2-1; no firm D call. The germline V and J ends were trimmed by 1 base and 0 bases, with 13 bases remaining between them. This CDR3 has 17 amino acids. Per germline, CDR1 LNHDA and CDR2 SQIVND (reference sequence).